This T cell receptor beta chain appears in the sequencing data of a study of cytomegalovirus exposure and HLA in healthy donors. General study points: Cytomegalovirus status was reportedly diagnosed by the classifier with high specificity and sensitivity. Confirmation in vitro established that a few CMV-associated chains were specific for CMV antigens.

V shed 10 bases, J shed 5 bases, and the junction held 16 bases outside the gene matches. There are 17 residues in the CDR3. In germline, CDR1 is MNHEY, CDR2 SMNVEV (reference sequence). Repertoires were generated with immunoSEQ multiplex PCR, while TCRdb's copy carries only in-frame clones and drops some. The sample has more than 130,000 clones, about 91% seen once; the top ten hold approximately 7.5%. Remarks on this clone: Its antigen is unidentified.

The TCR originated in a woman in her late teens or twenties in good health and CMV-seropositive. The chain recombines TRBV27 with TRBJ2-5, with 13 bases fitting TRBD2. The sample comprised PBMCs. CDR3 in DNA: TGTGCCACCCCCTCCCCTTGGACTAGCGGGAGTTGGGAGACCCAGTACTTC. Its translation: CATPSPWTSGSWETQYF.